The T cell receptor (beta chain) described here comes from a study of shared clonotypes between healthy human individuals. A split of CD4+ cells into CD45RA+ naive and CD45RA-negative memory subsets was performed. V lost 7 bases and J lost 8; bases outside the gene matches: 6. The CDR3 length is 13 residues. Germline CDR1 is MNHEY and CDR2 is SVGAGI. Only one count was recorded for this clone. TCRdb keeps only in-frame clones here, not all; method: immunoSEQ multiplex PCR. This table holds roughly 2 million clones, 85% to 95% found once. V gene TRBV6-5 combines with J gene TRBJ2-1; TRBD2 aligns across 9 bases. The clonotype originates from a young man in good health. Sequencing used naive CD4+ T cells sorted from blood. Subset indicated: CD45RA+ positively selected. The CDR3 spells CASKWRGGDEQFF. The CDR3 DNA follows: TGTGCCAGCAAATGGCGGGGGGGCGATGAGCAGTTCTTC.